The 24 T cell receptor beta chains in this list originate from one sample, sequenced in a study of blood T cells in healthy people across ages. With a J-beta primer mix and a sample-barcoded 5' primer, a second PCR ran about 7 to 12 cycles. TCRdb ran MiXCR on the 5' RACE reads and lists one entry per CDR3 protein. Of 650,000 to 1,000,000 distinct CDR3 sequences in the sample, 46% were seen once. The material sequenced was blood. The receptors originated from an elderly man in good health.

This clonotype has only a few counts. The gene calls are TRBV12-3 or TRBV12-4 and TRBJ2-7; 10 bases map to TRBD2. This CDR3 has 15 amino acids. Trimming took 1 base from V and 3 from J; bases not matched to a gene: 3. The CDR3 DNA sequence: TGTGCCAGCAGTTTAGGCTCTAGCGGGAGCTACGAGCAGTACTTC. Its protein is CASSLGSSGSYEQYF.

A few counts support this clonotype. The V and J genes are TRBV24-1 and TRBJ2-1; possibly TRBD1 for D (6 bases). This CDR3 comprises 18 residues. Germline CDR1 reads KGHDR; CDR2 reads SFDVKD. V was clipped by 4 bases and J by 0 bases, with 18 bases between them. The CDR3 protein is CATSDRETGKSSYNEQFF. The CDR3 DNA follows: TGTGCCACCAGTGACCGCGAAACAGGGAAGAGCTCCTACAATGAGCAGTTCTTC.

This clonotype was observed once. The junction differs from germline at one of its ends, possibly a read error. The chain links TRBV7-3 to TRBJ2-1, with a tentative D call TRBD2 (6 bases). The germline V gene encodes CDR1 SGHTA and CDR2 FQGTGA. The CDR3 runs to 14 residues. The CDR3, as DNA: TGTGCCGGCAGCGTTCCCGGGGGAGACAATGAGCAGTTCTTC. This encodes CAGSVPGGDNEQFF. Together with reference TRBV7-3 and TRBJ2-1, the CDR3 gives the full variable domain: GAGVSQTPSNKVTEKGKYVELRCDPISGHTALYWYRQSLGQGPEFLIYFQGTGAADDSGLPNDRFFAVRPEGSVSTLKIQRTERGDSAVYLCAGSVPGGDNEQFFGPGTRLTVL.

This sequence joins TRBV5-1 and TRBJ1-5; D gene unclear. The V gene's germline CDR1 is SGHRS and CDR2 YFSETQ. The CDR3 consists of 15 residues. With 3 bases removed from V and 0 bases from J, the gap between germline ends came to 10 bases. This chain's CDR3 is CASSSDPNSNQPQHF. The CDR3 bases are TGCGCCAGCAGCTCAGACCCAAATAGCAATCAGCCCCAGCATTTT.

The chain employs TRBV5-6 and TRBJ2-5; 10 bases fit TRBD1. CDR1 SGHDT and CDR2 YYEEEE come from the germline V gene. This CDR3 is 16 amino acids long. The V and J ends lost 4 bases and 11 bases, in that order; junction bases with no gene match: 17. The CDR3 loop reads CASSPEGQGIYAEQYF. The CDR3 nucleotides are TGTGCCAGCAGCCCCGAGGGACAGGGGATTTACGCTGAGCAGTACTTC.

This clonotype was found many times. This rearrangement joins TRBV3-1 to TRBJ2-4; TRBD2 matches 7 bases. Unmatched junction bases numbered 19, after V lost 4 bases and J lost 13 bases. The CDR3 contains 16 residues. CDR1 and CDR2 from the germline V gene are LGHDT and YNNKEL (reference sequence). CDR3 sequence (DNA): TGTGCCAGCAGCCTCAAGAACGGGTTCGGGAGGCAGGGACAGTACTTC. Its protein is CASSLKNGFGRQGQYF.

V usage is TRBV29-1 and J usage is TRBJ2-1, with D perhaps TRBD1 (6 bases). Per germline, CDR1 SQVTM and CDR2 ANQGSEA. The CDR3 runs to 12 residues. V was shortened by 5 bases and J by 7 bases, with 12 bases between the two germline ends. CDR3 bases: TGCAGCGTTCGTACAGGGTTGAATGAGCAGTTCTTC. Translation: CSVRTGLNEQFF.

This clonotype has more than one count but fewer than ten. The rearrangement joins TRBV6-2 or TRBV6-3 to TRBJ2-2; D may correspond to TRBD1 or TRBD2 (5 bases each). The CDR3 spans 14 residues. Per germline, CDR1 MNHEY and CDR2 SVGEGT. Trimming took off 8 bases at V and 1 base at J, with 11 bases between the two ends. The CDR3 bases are TGTGCCAGCGGTCGTGGGGGGAACACCGGGGAGCTGTTTTTT. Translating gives CASGRGGNTGELFF.

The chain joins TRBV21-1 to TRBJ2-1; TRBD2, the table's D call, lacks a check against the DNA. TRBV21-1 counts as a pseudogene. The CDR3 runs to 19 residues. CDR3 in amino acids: CASSPTGTSETSSYNEQFF. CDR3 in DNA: TGTGCCAGCAGCCCGACCGGGACTAGCGAGACGAGCTCCTACAATGAGCAGTTCTTC.

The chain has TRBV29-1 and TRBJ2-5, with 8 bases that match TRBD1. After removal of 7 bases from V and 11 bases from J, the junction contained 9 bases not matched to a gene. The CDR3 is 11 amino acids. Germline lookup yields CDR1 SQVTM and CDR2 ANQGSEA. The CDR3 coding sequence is TGCAGCGAACGGACAGGGAACAAGCAGTACTTC. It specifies CSERTGNKQYF.

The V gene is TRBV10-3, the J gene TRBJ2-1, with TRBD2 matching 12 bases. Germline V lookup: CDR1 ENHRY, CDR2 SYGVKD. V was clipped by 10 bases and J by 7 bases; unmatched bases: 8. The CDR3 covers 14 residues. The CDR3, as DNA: TGTGCCACAAGACTAGCGGGAGAGGATAATGAGCAGTTCTTC. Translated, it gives CATRLAGEDNEQFF.

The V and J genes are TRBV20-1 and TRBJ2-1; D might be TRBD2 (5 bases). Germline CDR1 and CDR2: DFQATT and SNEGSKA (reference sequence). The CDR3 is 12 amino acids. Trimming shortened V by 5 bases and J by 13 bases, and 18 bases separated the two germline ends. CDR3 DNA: TGCAGTGCTGATCATCGGGGAGTTATTCAGTTCTTC. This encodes CSADHRGVIQFF.

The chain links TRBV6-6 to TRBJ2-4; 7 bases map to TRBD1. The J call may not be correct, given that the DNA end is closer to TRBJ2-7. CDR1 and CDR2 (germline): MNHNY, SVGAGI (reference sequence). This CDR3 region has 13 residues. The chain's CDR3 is CASRPQGQYEQYF. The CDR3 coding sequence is TGTGCCAGCAGACCTCAGGGACAGTACGAGCAGTACTTC.

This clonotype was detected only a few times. The CDR3 bases are TGCAGCGTTGAGACTGGGATCGAAAAACTGTTTTTT. Translation gives CSVETGIEKLFF. The chain has TRBV29-1 and TRBJ1-4; D unresolved. Germline V lookup: CDR1 SQVTM, CDR2 ANQGSEA. CDR3 length: 12 amino acids. The V and J ends lost 3 bases and 8 bases respectively, with 10 bases between them.

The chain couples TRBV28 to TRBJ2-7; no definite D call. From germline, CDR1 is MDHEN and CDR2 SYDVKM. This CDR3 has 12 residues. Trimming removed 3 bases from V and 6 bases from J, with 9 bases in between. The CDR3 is CASSLISAEQYF. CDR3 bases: TGTGCCAGCAGTTTGATTAGTGCCGAGCAGTACTTC.

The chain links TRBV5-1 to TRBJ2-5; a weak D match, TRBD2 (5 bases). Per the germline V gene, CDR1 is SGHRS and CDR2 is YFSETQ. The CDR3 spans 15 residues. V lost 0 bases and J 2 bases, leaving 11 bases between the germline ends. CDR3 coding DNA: TGCGCCAGCAGCTTGGTCCCGGGAAGACAAGAGACCCAGTACTTC. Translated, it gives CASSLVPGRQETQYF.

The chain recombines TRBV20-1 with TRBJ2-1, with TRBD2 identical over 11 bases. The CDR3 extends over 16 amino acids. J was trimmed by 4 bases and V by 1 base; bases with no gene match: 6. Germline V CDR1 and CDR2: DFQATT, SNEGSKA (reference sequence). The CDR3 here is CSARGLAGGSYNEQFF. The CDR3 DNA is TGCAGTGCTAGAGGTCTAGCGGGAGGTAGTTACAATGAGCAGTTCTTC.

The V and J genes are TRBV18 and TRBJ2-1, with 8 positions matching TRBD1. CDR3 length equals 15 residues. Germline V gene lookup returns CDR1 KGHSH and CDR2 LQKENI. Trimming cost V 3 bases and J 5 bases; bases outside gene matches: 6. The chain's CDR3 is CASSPGQGIHNEQFF. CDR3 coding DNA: TGTGCCAGCTCACCCGGACAGGGTATCCACAATGAGCAGTTCTTC.

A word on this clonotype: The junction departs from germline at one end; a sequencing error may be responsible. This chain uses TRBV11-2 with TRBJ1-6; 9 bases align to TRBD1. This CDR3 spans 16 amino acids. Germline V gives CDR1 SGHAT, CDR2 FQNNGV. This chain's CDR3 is CASSLRGTGNNSPPHF. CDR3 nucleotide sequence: TGTGCCAGCAGCCTTCGGGGGACAGGGAATAATTCACCCCCCCACTTT.

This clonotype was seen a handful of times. This CDR3 is CASSLQVYTEAFF. The CDR3 DNA sequence: TGTGCCAGCAGCTTACAAGTTTATACTGAAGCTTTCTTT. V is TRBV7-3 and J is TRBJ1-1; no definite D call. V was trimmed by 2 bases and J by 5 bases, leaving 9 bases between them. This CDR3 is built from 13 residues. Germline loops: CDR1 SGHTA, CDR2 FQGTGA.

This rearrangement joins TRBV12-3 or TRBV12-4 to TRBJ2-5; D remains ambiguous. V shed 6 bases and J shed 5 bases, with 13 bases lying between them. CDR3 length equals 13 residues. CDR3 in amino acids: CASRLTPRETQYF. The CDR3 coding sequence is TGTGCCAGCAGGCTGACCCCCCGGGAGACCCAGTACTTC.

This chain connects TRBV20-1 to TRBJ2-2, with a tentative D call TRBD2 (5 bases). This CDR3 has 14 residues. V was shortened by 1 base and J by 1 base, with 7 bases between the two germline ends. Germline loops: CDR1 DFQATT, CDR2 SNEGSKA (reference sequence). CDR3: CSARVAGNTGELFF. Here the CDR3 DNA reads TGCAGTGCTAGAGTCGCGGGGAACACCGGGGAGCTGTTTTTT.

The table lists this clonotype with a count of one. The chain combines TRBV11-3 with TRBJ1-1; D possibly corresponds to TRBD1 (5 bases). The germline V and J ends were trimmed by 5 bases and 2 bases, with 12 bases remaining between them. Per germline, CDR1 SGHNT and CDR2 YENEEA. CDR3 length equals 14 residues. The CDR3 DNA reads TGTGCCAGCAGCCCTATGCAGGGTAACACTGAAGCTTTCTTT. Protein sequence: CASSPMQGNTEAFF.

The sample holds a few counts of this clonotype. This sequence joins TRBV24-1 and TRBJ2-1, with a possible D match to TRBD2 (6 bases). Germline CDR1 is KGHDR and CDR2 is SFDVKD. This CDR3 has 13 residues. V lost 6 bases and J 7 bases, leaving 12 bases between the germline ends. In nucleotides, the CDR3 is TGTGCCACCAGTTCCCCGGGGGTAAATGAGCAGTTCTTC. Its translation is CATSSPGVNEQFF.